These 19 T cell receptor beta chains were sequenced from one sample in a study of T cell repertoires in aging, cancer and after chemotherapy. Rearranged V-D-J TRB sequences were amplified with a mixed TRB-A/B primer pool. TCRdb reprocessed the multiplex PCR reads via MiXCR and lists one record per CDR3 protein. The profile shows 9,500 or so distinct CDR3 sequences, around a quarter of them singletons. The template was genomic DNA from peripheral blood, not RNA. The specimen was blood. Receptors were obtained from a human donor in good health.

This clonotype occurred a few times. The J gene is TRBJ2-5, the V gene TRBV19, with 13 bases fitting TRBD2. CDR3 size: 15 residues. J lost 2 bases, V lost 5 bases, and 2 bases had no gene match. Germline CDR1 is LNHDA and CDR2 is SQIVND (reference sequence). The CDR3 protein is CASSQLAGGQETQYF. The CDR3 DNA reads TGTGCCAGTAGTCAACTAGCGGGAGGGCAAGAGACCCAGTACTTC.

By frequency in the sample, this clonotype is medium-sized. The CDR3 protein is CASSYYRSINGNTEAFF. The CDR3 bases are TGTGCCAGCAGTTACTACAGGAGTATTAATGGGAACACTGAAGCTTTCTTT. V usage is TRBV6-6 and J usage is TRBJ1-1, with D tentatively TRBD1 (5 bases). This CDR3 is built from 17 residues. Germline loops: CDR1 MNHNY, CDR2 SVGAGI (reference sequence). Between the trimmed V and J ends, which lost 1 base and 1 base, there was a span of 16 bases.

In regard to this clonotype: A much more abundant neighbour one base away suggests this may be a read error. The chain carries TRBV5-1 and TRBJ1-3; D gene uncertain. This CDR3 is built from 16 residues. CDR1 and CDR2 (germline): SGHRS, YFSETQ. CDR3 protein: CASSLRRTLSGDTIYF. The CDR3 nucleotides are TGCGCCAGCAGCTTGAGGCGGACCCTCTCTGGAGACACCATATATTTT. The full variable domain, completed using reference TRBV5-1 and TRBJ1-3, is KAGVTQTPRYLIKTRGQQVTLSCSPISGHRSVSWYQQTPGQGLQFLFEYFSETQRNKGNFPGRFSGRQFSNSRSEMNVSTLELGDSALYLCASSLRRTLSGDTIYFGEGSWLTVV.

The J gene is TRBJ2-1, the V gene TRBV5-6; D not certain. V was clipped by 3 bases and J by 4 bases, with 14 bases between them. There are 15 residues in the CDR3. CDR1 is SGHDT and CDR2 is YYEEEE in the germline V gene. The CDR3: CASSSDPKNYNEQFF. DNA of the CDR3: TGTGCCAGCAGCTCGGACCCCAAAAATTACAATGAGCAGTTCTTC.

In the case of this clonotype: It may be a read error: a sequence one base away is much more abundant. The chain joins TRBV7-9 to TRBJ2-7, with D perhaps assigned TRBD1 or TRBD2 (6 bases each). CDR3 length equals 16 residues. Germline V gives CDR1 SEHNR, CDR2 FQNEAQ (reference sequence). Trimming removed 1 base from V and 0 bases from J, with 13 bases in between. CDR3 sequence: CASSLVGGPTSYEQYF. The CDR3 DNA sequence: TGTGCCAGCAGCTTAGTCGGGGGCCCGACCTCCTACGAGCAGTACTTC.

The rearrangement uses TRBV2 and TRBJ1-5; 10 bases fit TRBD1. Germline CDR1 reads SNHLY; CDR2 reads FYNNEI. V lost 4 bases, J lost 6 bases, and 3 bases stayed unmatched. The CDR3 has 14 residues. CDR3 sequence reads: CASSGQGARQPQHF. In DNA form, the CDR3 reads TGTGCCAGCAGTGGACAGGGGGCCCGTCAGCCCCAGCATTTT.

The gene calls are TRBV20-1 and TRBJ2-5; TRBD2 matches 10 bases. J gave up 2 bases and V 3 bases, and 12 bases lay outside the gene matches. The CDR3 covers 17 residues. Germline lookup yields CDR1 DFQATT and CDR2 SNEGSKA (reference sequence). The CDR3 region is CSASKWLAGVEQETQYF. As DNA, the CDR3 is TGCAGTGCTAGTAAATGGCTAGCGGGAGTAGAGCAAGAGACCCAGTACTTC.

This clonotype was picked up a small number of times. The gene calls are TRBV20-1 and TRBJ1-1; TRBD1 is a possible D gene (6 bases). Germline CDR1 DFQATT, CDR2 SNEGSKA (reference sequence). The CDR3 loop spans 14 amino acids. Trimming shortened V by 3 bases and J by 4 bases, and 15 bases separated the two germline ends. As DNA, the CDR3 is TGCAGTGCTAGGGGGGACACCCGTTCCACTGAAGCTTTCTTT. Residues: CSARGDTRSTEAFF.

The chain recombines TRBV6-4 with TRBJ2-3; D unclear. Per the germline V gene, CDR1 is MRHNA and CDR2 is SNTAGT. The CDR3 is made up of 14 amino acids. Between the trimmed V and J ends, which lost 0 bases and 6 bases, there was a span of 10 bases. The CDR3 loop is CASSDSRARDTQYF. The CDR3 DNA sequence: TGTGCCAGCAGTGACTCTCGGGCGCGGGATACGCAGTATTTT.

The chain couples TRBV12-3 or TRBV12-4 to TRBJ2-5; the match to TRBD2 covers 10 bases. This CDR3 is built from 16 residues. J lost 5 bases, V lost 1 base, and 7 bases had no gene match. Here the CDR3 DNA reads TGTGCCAGCAGTTTAGGGACTAGCGGCGTTGGGGAGACCCAGTACTTC. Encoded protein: CASSLGTSGVGETQYF.

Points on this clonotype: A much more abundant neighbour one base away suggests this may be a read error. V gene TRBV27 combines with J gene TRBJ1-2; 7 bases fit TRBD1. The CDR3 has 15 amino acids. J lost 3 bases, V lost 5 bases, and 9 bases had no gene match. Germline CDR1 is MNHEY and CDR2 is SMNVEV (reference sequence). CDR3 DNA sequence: TGTGCCAGCAGTGAAAACACCGGGACAGACTATGGCTACACCTTC. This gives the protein CASSENTGTDYGYTF.

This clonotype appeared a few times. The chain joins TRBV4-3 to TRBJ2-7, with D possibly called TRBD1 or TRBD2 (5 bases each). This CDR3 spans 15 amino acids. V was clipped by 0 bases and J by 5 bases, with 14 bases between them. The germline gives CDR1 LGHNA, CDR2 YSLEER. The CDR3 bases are TGCGCCAGCAGCCAAGAGGGGACGGATATGGACGAGCAGTACTTC. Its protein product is CASSQEGTDMDEQYF.

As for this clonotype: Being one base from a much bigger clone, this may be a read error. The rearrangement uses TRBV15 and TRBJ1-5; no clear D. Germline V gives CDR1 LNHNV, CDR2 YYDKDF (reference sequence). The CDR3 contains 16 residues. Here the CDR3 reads CATSRVGRLSNHPQHF. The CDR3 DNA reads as TGTGCCACCAGCAGAGTTGGGCGGCTCAGCAATCATCCCCAGCATTTT.

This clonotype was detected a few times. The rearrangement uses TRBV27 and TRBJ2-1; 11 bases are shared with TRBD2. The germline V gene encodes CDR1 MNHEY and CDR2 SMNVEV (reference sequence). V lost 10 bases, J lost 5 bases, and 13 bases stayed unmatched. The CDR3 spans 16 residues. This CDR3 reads CATSKRLAGSNNEQFF. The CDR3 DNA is TGTGCCACCTCAAAAAGACTAGCGGGATCGAACAATGAGCAGTTCTTC.

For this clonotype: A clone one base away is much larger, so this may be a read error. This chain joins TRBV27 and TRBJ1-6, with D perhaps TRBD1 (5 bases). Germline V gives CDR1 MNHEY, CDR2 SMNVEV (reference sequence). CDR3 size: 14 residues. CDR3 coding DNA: TGTGTCAGCAGTAAAACAGGCCTTAATTCACCCCTCCACTTT. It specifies CVSSKTGLNSPLHF.

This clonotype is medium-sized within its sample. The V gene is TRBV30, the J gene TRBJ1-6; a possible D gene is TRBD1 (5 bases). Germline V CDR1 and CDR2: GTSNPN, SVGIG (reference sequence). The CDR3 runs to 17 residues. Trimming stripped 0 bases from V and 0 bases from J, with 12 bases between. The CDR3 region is CAWSVSRGSSYNSPLHF. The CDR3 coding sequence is TGTGCCTGGAGTGTGTCCCGGGGGAGCTCCTATAATTCACCCCTCCACTTT.

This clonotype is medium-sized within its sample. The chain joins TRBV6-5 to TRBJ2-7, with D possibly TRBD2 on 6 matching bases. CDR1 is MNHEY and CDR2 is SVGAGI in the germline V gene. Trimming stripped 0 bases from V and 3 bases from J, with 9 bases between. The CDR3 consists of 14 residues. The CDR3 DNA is TGTGCCAGCAGTTACTCTGGGACTGACTACGAGCAGTACTTC. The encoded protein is CASSYSGTDYEQYF.

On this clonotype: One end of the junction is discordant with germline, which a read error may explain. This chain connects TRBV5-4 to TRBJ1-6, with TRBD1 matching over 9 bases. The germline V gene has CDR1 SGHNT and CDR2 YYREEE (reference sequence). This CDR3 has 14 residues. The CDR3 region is CVSSLDRGNSPLHF. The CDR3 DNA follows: TGTGTCAGCAGCTTGGACAGGGGCAATTCACCCCTCCACTTT.

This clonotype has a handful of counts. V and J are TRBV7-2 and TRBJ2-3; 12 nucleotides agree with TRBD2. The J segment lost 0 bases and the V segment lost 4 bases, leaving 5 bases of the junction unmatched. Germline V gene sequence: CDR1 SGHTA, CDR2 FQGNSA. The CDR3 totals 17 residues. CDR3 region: CASSSRLAGASTDTQYF. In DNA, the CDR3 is TGTGCCAGCAGCTCGAGACTAGCGGGAGCAAGCACAGATACGCAGTATTTT.